The clone carrying this T cell receptor (beta chain) occurred many times. Its specificity is not known. Individual cDNA molecules received unique molecular identifiers during library preparation. TCRdb reprocessed the 5' RACE reads with MiXCR, giving one entry per CDR3 protein. This table holds fewer than 80,000 distinct CDR3 sequences, over 9% found once. The sample belongs to a study of early T cells in non-severe SARS-CoV-2 infection. Turning to the study itself: Sequencing targeted bulk RNA from unsorted whole blood, leaving chains unpaired. Study-level findings and limits: VDJdb matching favored anti-spike CD8 responses, missing private and CD4 specificities.

Trimming shortened V by 0 bases and J by 1 base, and 4 bases separated the two germline ends. CDR1 SGHVS and CDR2 FNYEAQ come from the germline V gene. This CDR3 region has 14 residues. Sequenced sample: whole blood. The sequence came from an adult who was a healthcare worker with PCR-confirmed SARS-CoV-2 infection or an uninfected control (not recorded which). The chain links TRBV7-6 to TRBJ1-3; D gene ambiguous. The CDR3 sequence is CASSLAGSGNTIYF. In DNA, the CDR3 is TGTGCCAGCAGCTTAGCAGGGTCTGGAAACACCATATATTTT.